This T cell receptor beta chain comes out of a study of OX40 agonist ivuxolimab in advanced cancers. There are 14 residues in the CDR3. Germline V gene sequence: CDR1 SGHRS, CDR2 YFSETQ. After removal of 2 bases from V and 5 bases from J, the junction contained 4 bases not matched to a gene. This clone was found a few times. Some clones are missing from TCRdb's copy, which holds only in-frame ones; the method was immunoSEQ multiplex PCR. The sample lists roughly 53,000 clones, roughly 84% occurring once. This specimen was CD4+ or CD8+ T cells sorted from blood, taken in a trial of the OX40 agonist ivuxolimab. The V and J genes are TRBV5-1 and TRBJ2-1; 7 positions agree with TRBD1. This clonotype was obtained from an adult with an advanced solid tumor such as melanoma, head and neck, liver or kidney cancer. The CDR3 protein is CASSFDRDHNEQFF. The CDR3 region has the DNA TGCGCCAGCAGCTTTGACAGGGACCACAATGAGCAGTTCTTC.